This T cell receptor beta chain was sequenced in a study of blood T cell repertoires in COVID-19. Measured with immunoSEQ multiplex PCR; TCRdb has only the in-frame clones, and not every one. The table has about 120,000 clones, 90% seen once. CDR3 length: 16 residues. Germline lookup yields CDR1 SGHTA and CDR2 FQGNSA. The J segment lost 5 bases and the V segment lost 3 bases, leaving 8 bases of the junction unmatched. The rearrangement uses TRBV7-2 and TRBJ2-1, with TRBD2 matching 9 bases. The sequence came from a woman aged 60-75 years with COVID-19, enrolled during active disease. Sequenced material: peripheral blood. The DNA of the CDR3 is TGTGCCAGCAGCTTGGCGGCGACTAGCGGAAACAATGAGCAGTTCTTC. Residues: CASSLAATSGNNEQFF.